These 5 T cell receptor beta chains originate from one sample sequenced in a study of cytomegalovirus exposure and HLA in healthy donors. Both 60 Vbeta primers and 13 Jbeta primers went into the PCR. The protocol was immunoSEQ multiplex PCR, while the TCRdb copy is restricted to in-frame clones and leaves out a portion. In all, the sample yields 87,000 or so clones. Specimen: PBMCs. The receptors originated from a man between 45 and 60 years old in good health and CMV-seropositive.

V gene TRBV5-6 combines with J gene TRBJ2-1; TRBD2 matches at 12 bases. With 4 bases clipped from V and 5 bases from J, the junction kept 7 bases outside the gene matches. The CDR3 covers 16 residues. Germline lookup yields CDR1 SGHDT and CDR2 YYEEEE. The CDR3: CASSRLLAGGHNEQFF. CDR3 DNA: TGTGCCAGCAGCCGACTACTAGCGGGAGGCCACAATGAGCAGTTCTTC. The full variable domain, its missing parts supplied by reference TRBV5-6 and TRBJ2-1, is DAGVTQSPTHLIKTRGQQVTLRCSPKSGHDTVSWYQQALGQGPQFIFQYYEEEERQRGNFPDRFSGHQFPNYSSELNVNALLLGDSALYLCASSRLLAGGHNEQFFGPGTRLTVL.

The rearrangement links TRBV5-6 to TRBJ1-6; 8 bases line up with TRBD1. V trimming: 4 bases; J trimming: 7 bases; junction bases outside the gene matches: 4. The CDR3 is 14 residues long. Germline CDR1 reads SGHDT; CDR2 reads YYEEEE. The CDR3 loop is CASSDQGANSPLHF. The CDR3 region has the DNA TGTGCCAGCAGCGATCAGGGGGCGAATTCACCCCTCCACTTT. Variable domain in full (rest from reference TRBV5-6 and TRBJ1-6): DAGVTQSPTHLIKTRGQQVTLRCSPKSGHDTVSWYQQALGQGPQFIFQYYEEEERQRGNFPDRFSGHQFPNYSSELNVNALLLGDSALYLCASSDQGANSPLHFGNGTRLTVT.

The V and J genes are TRBV6-5 and TRBJ1-1; D is possibly TRBD1 (6 bases). Looked up from germline, CDR1 is MNHEY and CDR2 is SVGAGI. V dropped 0 bases and J dropped 11 bases, with 22 bases sitting between them. The CDR3 consists of 16 residues. The CDR3 here is CASSYSFGGRTVVAFF. DNA of the CDR3: TGTGCCAGCAGTTACTCGTTCGGGGGGCGGACAGTCGTCGCTTTCTTT.

This chain links TRBV7-2 with TRBJ2-2; 11 bases match TRBD2. J was trimmed by 6 bases and V by 1 base; bases with no gene match: 7. The CDR3 length is 17 residues. The germline CDR1 and CDR2 sequences are SGHTA and FQGNSA. The CDR3 is CASSLGIGLAGSGELFF. CDR3 nucleotides: TGTGCCAGCAGCTTAGGTATAGGACTAGCGGGTTCCGGGGAGCTGTTTTTT.

This chain links TRBV30 with TRBJ2-5, with D maybe TRBD1 (5 bases). Trimming took off 2 bases at V and 0 bases at J, with 7 bases between the two ends. CDR3 length: 13 residues. Germline V gene sequence: CDR1 GTSNPN, CDR2 SVGIG (reference sequence). The CDR3 DNA sequence: TGTGCCTGGAGTTCAGGGAACCAAGAGACCCAGTACTTC. This gives the protein CAWSSGNQETQYF.